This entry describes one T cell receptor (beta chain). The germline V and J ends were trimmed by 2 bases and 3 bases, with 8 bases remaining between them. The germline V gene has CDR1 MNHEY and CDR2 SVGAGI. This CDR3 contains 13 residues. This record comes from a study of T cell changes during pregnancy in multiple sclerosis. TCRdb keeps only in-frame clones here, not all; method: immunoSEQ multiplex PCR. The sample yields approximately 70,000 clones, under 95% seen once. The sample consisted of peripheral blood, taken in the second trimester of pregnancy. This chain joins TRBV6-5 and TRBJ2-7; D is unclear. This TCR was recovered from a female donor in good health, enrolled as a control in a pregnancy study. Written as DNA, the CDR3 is TGTGCCAGCAGTTACGGTTCCGGCTACGAGCAGTACTTC. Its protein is CASSYGSGYEQYF.